This T cell receptor beta chain is drawn from a study of T cell repertoires in ileal Crohn's disease. Overall study: M6 samples are neoterminal ileum biopsies from postoperative colonoscopy. Study-wide points: Compared with non-smokers, active smokers at surgery showed more clonal expansions. Compared with CD4 T cells, sorted CD8 cells carried more expanded clones.

To note about this clone: As yet, its antigen is unknown.

Clones were read by immunoSEQ multiplex PCR, and TCRdb kept only the in-frame ones, dropping some. The profile shows more than 9,500 clones, 82% of them singletons. The CDR3 sequence is 13 residues long. Trimming shortened V by 7 bases and J by 4 bases, and 13 bases separated the two germline ends. Germline lookup yields CDR1 MNHNS and CDR2 SASEGT. The time point here: neoterminal ileum biopsy at postoperative endoscopy, about 6 months after surgery. The sequence derives from an adult with Crohn's disease. Sequencing input: ileal tissue. The chain uses TRBV6-1 and TRBJ1-2, with D perhaps matching TRBD1 (5 bases). The CDR3 bases are TGTGCCAGCATTCCGGGGGGTTCCTATGGCTACACCTTC. The encoded protein is CASIPGGSYGYTF.